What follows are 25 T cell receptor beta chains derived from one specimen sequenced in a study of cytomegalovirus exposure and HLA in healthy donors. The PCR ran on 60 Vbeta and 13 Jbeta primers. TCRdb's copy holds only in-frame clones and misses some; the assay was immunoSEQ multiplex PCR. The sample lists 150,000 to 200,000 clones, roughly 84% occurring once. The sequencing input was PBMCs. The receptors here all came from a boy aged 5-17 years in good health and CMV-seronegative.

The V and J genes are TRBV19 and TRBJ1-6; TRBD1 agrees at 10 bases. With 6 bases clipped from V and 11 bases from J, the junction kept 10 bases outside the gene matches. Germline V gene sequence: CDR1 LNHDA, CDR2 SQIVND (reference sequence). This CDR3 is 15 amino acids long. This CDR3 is CASSDPTGGSPPLHF. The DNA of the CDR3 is TGTGCCAGTAGCGACCCGACAGGGGGCAGTCCACCCCTCCACTTT.

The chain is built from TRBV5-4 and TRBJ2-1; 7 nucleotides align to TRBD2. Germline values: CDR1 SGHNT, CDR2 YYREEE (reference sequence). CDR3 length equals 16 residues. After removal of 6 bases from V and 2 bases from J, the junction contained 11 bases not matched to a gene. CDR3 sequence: CASTQLSGAPYNEQFF. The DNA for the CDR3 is TGTGCCAGCACCCAATTAAGCGGGGCCCCCTACAATGAGCAGTTCTTC. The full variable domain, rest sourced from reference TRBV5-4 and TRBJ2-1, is ETGVTQSPTHLIKTRGQQVTLRCSSQSGHNTVSWYQQALGQGPQFIFQYYREEENGRGNFPPRFSGLQFPNYSSELNVNALELDDSALYLCASTQLSGAPYNEQFFGPGTRLTVL.

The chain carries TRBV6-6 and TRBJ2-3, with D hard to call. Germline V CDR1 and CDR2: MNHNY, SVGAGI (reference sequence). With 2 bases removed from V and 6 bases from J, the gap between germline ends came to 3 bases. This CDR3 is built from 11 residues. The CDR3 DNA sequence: TGTGCCAGCAGTTACCTCGATACGCAGTATTTT. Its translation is CASSYLDTQYF.

The CDR3 DNA reads TGTGCCAGCAGCCCTATAGCCCTTTCCTACGAGCAGTACTTC. Encoded protein: CASSPIALSYEQYF. V and J are TRBV7-9 and TRBJ2-7, with D uncertain. CDR1 and CDR2 from the germline V gene are SEHNR and FQNEAQ (reference sequence). The CDR3 sequence is 14 residues long. V was clipped by 5 bases and J by 1 base, with 12 bases between them.

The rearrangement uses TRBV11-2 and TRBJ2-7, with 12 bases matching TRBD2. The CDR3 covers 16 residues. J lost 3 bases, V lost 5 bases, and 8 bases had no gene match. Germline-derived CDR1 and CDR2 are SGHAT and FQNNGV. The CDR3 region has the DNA TGTGCCAGCAGCCCTACTGGACTAGCGGGGCTCTACGAGCAGTACTTC. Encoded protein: CASSPTGLAGLYEQYF.

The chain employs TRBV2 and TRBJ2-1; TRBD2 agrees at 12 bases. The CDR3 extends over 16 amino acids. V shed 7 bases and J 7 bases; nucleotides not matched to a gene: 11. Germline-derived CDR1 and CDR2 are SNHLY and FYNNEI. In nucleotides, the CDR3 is TGTGCCAGCAACCCGCCCCTAGCGGGAGGGCGGAATGAGCAGTTCTTC. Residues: CASNPPLAGGRNEQFF.

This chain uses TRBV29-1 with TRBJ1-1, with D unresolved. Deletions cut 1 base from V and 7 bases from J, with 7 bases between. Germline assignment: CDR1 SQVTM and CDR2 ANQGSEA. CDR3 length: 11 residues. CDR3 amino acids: CSVEGLLEAFF. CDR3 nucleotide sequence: TGCAGCGTTGAAGGTCTTCTTGAAGCTTTCTTT.

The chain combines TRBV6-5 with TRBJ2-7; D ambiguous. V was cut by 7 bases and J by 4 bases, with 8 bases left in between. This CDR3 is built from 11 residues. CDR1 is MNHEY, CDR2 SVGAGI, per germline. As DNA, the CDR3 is TGTGCCAGCACCAACGGGTACGAGCAGTACTTC. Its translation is CASTNGYEQYF.

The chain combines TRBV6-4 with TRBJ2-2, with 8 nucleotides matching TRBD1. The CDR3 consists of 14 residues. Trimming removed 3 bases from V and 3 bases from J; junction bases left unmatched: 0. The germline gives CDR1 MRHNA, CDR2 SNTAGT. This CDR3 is CASSEGQDTGELFF. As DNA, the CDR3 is TGTGCCAGCAGTGAGGGACAGGACACCGGGGAGCTGTTTTTT.

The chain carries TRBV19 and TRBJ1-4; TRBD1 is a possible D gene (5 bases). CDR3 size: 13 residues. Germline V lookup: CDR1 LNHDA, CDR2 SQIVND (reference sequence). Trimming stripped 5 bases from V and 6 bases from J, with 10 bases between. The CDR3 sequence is CASSRDLYEKLFF. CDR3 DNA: TGTGCCAGTAGTCGGGACTTATATGAAAAACTGTTTTTT.

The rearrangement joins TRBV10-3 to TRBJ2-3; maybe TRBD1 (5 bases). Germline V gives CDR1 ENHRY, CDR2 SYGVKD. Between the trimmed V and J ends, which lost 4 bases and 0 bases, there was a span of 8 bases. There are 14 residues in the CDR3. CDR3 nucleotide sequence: TGTGCCATCAGTGGACAGAGGAGCACAGATACGCAGTATTTT. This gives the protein CAISGQRSTDTQYF.

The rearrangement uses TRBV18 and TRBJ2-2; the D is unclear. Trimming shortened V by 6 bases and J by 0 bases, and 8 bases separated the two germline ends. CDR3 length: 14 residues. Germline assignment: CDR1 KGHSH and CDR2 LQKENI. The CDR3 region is CASSLPANTGELFF. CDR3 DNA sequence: TGTGCCAGCTCCCTCCCCGCGAACACCGGGGAGCTGTTTTTT. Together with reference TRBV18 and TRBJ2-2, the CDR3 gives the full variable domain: NAGVMQNPRHLVRRRGQEARLRCSPMKGHSHVYWYRQLPEEGLKFMVYLQKENIIDESGMPKERFSAEFPKEGPSILRIQQVVRGDSAAYFCASSLPANTGELFFGEGSRLTVL.

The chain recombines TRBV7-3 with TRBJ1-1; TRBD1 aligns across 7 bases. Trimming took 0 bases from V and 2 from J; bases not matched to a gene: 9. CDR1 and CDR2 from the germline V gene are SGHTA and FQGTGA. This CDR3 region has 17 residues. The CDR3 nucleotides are TGTGCCAGCAGCTTAACGGCTACCGGGACAGTTAACACTGAAGCTTTCTTT. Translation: CASSLTATGTVNTEAFF.

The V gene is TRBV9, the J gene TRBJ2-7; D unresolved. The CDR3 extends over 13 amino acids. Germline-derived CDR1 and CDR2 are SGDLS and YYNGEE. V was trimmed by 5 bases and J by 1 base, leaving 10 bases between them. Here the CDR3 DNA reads TGTGCCAGCAGTCCTACCGGGTCCTACGAGCAGTACTTC. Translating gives CASSPTGSYEQYF.

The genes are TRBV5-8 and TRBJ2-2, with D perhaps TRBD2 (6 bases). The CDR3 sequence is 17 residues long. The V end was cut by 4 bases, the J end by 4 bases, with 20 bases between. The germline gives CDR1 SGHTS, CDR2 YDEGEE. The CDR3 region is CASSLERSSASTGELFF. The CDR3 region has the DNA TGTGCCAGCAGCCTTGAACGTTCTAGCGCCAGCACCGGGGAGCTGTTTTTT.

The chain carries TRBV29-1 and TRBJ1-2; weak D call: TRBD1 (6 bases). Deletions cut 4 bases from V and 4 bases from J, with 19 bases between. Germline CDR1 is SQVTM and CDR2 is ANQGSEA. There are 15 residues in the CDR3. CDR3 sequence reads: CSVVLRETGIYGYTF. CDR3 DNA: TGCAGCGTTGTTCTACGGGAAACAGGGATCTATGGCTACACCTTC. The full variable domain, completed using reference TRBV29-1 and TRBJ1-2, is SAVISQKPSRDICQRGTSLTIQCQVDSQVTMMFWYRQQPGQSLTLIATANQGSEATYESGFVIDKFPISRPNLTFSTLTVSNMSPEDSSIYLCSVVLRETGIYGYTFGSGTRLTVV.

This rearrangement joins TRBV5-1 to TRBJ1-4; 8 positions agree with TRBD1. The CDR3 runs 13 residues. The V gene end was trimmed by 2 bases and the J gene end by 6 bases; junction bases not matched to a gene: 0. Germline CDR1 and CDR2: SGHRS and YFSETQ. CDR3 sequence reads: CASSLQGDEKLFF. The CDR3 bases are TGCGCCAGCAGCTTACAGGGGGATGAAAAACTGTTTTTT. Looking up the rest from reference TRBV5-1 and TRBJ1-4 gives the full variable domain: KAGVTQTPRYLIKTRGQQVTLSCSPISGHRSVSWYQQTPGQGLQFLFEYFSETQRNKGNFPGRFSGRQFSNSRSEMNVSTLELGDSALYLCASSLQGDEKLFFGSGTQLSVL.

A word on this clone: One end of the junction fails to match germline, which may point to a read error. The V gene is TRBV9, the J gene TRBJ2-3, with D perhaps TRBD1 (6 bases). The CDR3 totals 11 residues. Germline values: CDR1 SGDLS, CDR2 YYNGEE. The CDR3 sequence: CASRKDRRLSF. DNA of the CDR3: TGTGCCAGCAGAAAGGACAGAAGATTATCTTTT.

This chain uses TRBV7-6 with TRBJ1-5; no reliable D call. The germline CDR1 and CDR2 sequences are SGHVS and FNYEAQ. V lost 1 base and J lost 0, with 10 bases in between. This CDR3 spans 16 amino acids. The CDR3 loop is CASSLGTVYSNQPQHF. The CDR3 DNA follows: TGTGCCAGCAGCTTAGGTACGGTCTATAGCAATCAGCCCCAGCATTTT.

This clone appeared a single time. The CDR3 DNA reads as TGTGCCAGCAAAAAGACAGGGAACCCCCACGAGCAGTACTTC. This gives the protein CASKKTGNPHEQYF. The rearrangement joins TRBV18 to TRBJ2-7; 7 bases fit TRBD1. The CDR3 is made up of 14 amino acids. The trim removed 8 bases at V and 5 bases at J, leaving 12 bases unmatched. Germline assignment: CDR1 KGHSH and CDR2 LQKENI.

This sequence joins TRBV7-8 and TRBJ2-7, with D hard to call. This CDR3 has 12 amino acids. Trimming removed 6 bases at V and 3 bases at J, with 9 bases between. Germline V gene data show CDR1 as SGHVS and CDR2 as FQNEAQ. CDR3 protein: CASSLDNYEQYF. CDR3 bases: TGTGCCAGCAGTCTTGACAACTACGAGCAGTACTTC. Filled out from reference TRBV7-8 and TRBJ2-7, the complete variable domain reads GAGVSQSPRYKVAKRGQDVALRCDPISGHVSLFWYQQALGQGPEFLTYFQNEAQLDKSGLPSDRFFAERPEGSVSTLKIQRTQQEDSAVYLCASSLDNYEQYFGPGTRLTVT.

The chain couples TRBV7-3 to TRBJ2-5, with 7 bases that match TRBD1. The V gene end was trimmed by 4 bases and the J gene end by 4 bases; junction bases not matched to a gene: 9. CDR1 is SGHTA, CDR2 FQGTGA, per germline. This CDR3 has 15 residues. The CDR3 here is CASSSTDRATETQYF. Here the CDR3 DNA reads TGTGCCAGCAGCTCGACAGACAGGGCAACAGAGACCCAGTACTTC.

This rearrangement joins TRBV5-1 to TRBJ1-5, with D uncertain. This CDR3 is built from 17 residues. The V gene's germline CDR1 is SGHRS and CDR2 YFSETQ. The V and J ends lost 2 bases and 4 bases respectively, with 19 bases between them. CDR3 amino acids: CASSFLLDTGGNQPQHF. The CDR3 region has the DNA TGCGCCAGCAGCTTCTTATTAGACACCGGTGGGAATCAGCCCCAGCATTTT.

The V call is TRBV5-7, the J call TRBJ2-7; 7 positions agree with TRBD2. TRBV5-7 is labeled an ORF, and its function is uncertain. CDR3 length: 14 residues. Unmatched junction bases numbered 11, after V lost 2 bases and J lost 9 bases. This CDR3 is CASSLTGTNHTQYF. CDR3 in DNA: TGTGCCAGCAGCTTAACTGGGACTAACCATACGCAGTACTTC.

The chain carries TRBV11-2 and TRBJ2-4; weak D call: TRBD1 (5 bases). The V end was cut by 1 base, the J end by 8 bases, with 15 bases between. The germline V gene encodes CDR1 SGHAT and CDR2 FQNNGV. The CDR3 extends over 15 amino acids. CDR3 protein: CASSLGSQVRDIQYF. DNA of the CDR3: TGTGCCAGCAGCTTAGGGTCACAGGTTAGGGACATTCAGTACTTC.